This TCR beta chain was obtained from a study of tumor and adjacent non-tumor tissue in lung cancer. Background on the study: Patients were aged about 30 to 80, approximately ten men and about 5 women, stage I to III. Study results and caveats: In normal lung, the top 100 clones were significantly more dominant than in tumor.

The sample holds many counts of this clonotype. Its matching antigen is unknown. A modified ARM-PCR protocol with three rounds of nested PCR amplified TCRbeta. TCRdb reprocessed the multiplex PCR reads via MiXCR and lists one record per CDR3 protein. The table has some 84,000 distinct CDR3 sequences, about three fifths seen once. Germline V CDR1 and CDR2: MDHEN, SYDVKM. Trimming took off 7 bases at V and 6 bases at J, with 12 bases between the two ends. CDR3 length: 12 residues. The template was RNA from unsorted bulk tissue. Donors were chemotherapy-naive, newly diagnosed lung cancer surgical patients in China, August–November 2014.

Sample: lung tumor tissue. The rearrangement joins TRBV28 to TRBJ2-5; D not resolved. The sequence was obtained from a man between 65 and 85 years old with non-small cell lung cancer. CDR3 sequence (DNA): TGTGCCAGCAAACCGACCAGTCAGACCCAGTACTTC. Encoded protein: CASKPTSQTQYF. Full variable domain (missing parts from reference TRBV28 and TRBJ2-5): DVKVTQSSRYLVKRTGEKVFLECVQDMDHENMFWYRQDPGLGLRLIYFSYDVKMKEKGDIPEGYSVSREKKERFSLILESASTNQTSMYLCASKPTSQTQYFGPGTRLLVL.